This T cell receptor beta chain was obtained from a study of OX40 agonist ivuxolimab in advanced cancers. V was trimmed by 11 bases and J by 2 bases, leaving 14 bases between them. The CDR3 contains 13 residues. Germline CDR1 reads SNHLY; CDR2 reads FYNNEI. Generated by immunoSEQ multiplex PCR, the TCRdb table keeps only in-frame clones and is missing some. The sample yields some 140,000 clones, about nine tenths seen once. The TCR comes from an adult with an advanced solid tumor such as melanoma, head and neck, liver or kidney cancer. The material sequenced was CD4+ or CD8+ T cells sorted from blood, taken in a trial of the OX40 agonist ivuxolimab. This chain joins TRBV2 and TRBJ2-3; no clear D gene. The CDR3: CAFQQEYTDTQYF. The CDR3 DNA reads as TGTGCCTTCCAGCAAGAGTACACAGATACGCAGTATTTT.